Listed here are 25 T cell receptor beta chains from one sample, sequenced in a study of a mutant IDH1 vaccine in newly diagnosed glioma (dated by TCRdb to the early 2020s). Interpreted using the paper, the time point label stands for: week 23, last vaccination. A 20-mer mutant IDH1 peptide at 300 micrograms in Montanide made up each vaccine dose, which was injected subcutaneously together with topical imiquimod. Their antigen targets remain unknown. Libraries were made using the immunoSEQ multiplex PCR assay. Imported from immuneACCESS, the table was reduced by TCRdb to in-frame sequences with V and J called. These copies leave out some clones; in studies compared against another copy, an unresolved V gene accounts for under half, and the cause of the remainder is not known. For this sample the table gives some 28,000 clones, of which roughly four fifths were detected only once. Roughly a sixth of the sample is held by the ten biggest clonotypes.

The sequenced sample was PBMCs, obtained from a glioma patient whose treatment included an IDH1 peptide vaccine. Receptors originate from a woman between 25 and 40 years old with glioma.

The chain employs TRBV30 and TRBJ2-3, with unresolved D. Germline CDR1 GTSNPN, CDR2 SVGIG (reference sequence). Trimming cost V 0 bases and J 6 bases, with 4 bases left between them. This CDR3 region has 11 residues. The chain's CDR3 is CAWSVGDTQYF. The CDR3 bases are TGTGCCTGGAGTGTTGGTGATACGCAGTATTTT. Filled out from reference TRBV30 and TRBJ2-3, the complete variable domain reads SQTIHQWPATLVQPVGSPLSLECTVEGTSNPNLYWYRQAAGRGLQLLFYSVGIGQISSEVPQNLSASRPQDRQFILSSKKLLLSDSGFYLCAWSVGDTQYFGPGTRLTVL.

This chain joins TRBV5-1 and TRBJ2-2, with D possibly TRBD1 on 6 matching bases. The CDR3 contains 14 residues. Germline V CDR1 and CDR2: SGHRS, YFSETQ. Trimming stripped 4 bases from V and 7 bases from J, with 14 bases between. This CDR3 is CASSTPGEGGELFF. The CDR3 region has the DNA TGCGCCAGCAGCACACCAGGGGAAGGCGGGGAGCTGTTTTTT.

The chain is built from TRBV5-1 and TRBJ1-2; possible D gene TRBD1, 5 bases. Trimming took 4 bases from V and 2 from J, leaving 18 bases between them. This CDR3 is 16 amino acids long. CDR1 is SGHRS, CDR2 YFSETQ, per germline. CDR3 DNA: TGCGCCAGCAGCCCCGCCCGAGAGGGGAGAAACTATGGCTACACCTTC. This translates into CASSPAREGRNYGYTF.

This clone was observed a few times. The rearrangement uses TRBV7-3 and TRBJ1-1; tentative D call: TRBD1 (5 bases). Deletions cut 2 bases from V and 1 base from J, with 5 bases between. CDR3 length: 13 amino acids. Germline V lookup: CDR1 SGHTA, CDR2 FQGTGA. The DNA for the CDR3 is TGTGCCAGCAGCTTAGGACAGAACACTGAAGCTTTCTTT. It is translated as CASSLGQNTEAFF.

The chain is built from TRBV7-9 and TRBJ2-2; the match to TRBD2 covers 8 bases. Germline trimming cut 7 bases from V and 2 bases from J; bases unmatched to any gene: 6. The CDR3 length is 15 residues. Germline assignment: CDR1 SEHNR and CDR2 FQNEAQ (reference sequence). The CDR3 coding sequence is TGTGCCAGCACGTCCCGGGGGGGCAACACCGGGGAGCTGTTTTTT. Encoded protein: CASTSRGGNTGELFF.

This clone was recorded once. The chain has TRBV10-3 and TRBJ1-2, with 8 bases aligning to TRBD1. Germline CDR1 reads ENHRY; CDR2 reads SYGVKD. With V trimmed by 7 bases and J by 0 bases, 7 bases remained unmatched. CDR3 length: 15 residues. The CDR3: CAINPTQGANYGYTF. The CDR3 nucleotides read TGTGCCATCAACCCTACACAGGGGGCTAACTATGGCTACACCTTC.

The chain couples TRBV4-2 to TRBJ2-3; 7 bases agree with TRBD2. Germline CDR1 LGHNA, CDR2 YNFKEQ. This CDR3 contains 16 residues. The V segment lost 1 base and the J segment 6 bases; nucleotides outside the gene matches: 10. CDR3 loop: CASSQGGGTITDTQYF. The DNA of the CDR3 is TGTGCCAGCAGCCAAGGGGGGGGGACGATTACGGATACGCAGTATTTT.

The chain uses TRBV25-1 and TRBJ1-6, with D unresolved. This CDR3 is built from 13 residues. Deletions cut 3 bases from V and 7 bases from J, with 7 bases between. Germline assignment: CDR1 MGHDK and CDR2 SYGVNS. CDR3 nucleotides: TGTGCCAGCAGTGATCAGAGAAATTCACCCCTCCACTTT. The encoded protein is CASSDQRNSPLHF. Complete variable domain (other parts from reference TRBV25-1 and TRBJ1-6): EADIYQTPRYLVIGTGKKITLECSQTMGHDKMYWYQQDPGMELHLIHYSYGVNSTEKGDLSSESTVSRIRTEHFPLTLESARPSHTSQYLCASSDQRNSPLHFGNGTRLTVT.

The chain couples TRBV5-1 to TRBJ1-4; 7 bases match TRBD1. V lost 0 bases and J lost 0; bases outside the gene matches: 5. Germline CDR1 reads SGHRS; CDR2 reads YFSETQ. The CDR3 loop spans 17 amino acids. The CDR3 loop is CASSLGDSFATNEKLFF. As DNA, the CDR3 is TGCGCCAGCAGCTTGGGGGACAGCTTTGCAACTAATGAAAAACTGTTTTTT.

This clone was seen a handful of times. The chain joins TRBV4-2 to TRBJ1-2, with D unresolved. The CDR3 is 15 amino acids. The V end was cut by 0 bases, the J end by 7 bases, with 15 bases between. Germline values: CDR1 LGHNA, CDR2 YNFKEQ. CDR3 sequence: CASSQEEGIATGYTF. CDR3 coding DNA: TGTGCCAGCAGCCAAGAGGAGGGTATTGCTACTGGCTACACCTTC.

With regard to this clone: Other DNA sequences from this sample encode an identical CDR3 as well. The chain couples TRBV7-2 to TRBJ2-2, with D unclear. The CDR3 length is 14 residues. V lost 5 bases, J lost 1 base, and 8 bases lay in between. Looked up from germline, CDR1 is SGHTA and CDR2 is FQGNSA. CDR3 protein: CASSLNRNTGELFF. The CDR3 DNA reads TGTGCCAGCAGCCTGAATCGGAACACCGGGGAGCTGTTTTTT.

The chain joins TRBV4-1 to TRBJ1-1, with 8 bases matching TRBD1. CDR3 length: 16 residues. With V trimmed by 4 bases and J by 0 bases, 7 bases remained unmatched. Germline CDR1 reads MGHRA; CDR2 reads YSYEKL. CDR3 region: CASSPQGALMNTEAFF. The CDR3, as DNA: TGCGCCAGCAGCCCTCAGGGGGCCCTAATGAACACTGAAGCTTTCTTT.

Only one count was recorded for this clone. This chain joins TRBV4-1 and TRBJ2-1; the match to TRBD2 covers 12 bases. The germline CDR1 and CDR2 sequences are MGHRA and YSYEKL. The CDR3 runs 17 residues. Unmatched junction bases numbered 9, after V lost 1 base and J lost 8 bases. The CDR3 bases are TGCGCCAGCAGCCAAGGACTAGCGGGGGCTAGGGGATATGAGCAGTTCTTC. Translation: CASSQGLAGARGYEQFF.

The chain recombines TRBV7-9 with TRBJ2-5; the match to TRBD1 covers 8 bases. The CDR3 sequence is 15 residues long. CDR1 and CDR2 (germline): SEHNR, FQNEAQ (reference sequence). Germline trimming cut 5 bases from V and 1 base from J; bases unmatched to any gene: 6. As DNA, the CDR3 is TGTGCCAGCAGCCCAGGGGGCGATACCCAAGAGACCCAGTACTTC. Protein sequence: CASSPGGDTQETQYF.

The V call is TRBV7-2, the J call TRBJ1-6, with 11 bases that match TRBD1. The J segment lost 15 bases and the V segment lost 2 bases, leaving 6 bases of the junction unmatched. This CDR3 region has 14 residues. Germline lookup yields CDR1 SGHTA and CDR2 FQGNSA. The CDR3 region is CASSLRGQGVFLHF. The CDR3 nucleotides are TGTGCCAGCAGCTTAAGGGGACAGGGGGTGTTCCTCCACTTT.

The CDR3, as DNA: TGTGCCAGCAGTTTCTTAAGGGACCCCCAGCATTTT. It translates to CASSFLRDPQHF. The rearrangement links TRBV6-5 to TRBJ1-5, with D perhaps TRBD1 (5 bases). The germline V gene encodes CDR1 MNHEY and CDR2 SVGAGI. The V end was cut by 4 bases, the J end by 10 bases, with 11 bases between. The CDR3 has 12 residues.

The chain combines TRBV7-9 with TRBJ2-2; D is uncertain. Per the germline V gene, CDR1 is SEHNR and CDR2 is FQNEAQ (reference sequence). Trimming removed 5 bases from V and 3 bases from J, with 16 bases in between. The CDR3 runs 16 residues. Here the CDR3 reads CASSPDNRPDTGELFF. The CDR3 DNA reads TGTGCCAGCAGCCCTGACAATAGGCCGGACACCGGGGAGCTGTTTTTT. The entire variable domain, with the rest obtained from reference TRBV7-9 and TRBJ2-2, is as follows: DTGVSQNPRHKITKRGQNVTFRCDPISEHNRLYWYRQTLGQGPEFLTYFQNEAQLEKSRLLSDRFSAERPKGSFSTLEIQRTEQGDSAMYLCASSPDNRPDTGELFFGEGSRLTVL.

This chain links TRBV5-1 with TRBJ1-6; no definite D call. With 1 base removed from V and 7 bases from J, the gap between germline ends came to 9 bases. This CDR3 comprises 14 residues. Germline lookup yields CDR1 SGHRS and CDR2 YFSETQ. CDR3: CASSLRVGNSPLHF. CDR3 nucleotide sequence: TGCGCCAGCAGCTTGCGGGTGGGAAATTCACCCCTCCACTTT. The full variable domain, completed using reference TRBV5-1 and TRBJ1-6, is KAGVTQTPRYLIKTRGQQVTLSCSPISGHRSVSWYQQTPGQGLQFLFEYFSETQRNKGNFPGRFSGRQFSNSRSEMNVSTLELGDSALYLCASSLRVGNSPLHFGNGTRLTVT.

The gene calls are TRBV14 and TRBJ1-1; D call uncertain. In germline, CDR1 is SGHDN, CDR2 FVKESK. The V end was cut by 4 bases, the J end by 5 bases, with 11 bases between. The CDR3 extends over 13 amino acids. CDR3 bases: TGTGCCAGCAGCCTAGTAATTGGTACTGAAGCTTTCTTT. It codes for CASSLVIGTEAFF.

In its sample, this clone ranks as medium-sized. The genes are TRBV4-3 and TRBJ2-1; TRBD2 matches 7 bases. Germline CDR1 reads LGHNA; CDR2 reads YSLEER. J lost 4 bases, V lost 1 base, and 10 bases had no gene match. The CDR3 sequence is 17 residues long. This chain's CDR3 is CASSQAWRGTLYNEQFF. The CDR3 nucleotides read TGCGCCAGCAGCCAAGCTTGGCGGGGGACCTTATACAATGAGCAGTTCTTC.

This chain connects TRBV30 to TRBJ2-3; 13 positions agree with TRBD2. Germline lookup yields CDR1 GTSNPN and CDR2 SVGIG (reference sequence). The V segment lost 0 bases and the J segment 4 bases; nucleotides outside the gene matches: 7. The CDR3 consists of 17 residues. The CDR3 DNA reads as TGTGCCTGGAGTGTAGGTACTAGCGGGGGGGCCTCAGATACGCAGTATTTT. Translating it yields CAWSVGTSGGASDTQYF.

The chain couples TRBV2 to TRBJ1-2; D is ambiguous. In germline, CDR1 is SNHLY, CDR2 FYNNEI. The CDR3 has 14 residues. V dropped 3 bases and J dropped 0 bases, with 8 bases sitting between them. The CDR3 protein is CASSDSASNYGYTF. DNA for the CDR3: TGTGCCAGCAGTGACTCAGCATCTAACTATGGCTACACCTTC. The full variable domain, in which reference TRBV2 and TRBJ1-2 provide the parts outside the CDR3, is EPEVTQTPSHQVTQMGQEVILRCVPISNHLYFYWYRQILGQKVEFLVSFYNNEISEKSEIFDDQFSVERPDGSNFTLKIRSTKLEDSAMYFCASSDSASNYGYTFGSGTRLTVV.

The CDR3 sequence: CAISANMGLNTEAFF. CDR3 coding DNA: TGTGCCATCAGTGCCAATATGGGGCTGAACACTGAAGCTTTCTTT. The rearrangement uses TRBV10-3 and TRBJ1-1; possible D gene TRBD1, 5 bases. V dropped 4 bases and J dropped 0 bases, with 12 bases sitting between them. The CDR3 contains 15 residues. The germline gives CDR1 ENHRY, CDR2 SYGVKD.

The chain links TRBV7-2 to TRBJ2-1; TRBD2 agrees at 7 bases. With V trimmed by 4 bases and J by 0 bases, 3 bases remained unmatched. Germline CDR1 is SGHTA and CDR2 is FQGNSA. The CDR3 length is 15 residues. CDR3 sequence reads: CASSWGGSSYNEQFF. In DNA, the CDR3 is TGTGCCAGCAGCTGGGGGGGGAGCTCCTACAATGAGCAGTTCTTC. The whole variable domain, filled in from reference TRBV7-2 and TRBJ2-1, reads GAGVSQSPSNKVTEKGKDVELRCDPISGHTALYWYRQSLGQGLEFLIYFQGNSAPDKSGLPSDRFSAERTGGSVSTLTIQRTQQEDSAVYLCASSWGGSSYNEQFFGPGTRLTVL.

The CDR3 protein is CASRGSYNEQFF. CDR3 DNA: TGTGCCAGCAGAGGATCCTACAATGAGCAGTTCTTC. The chain combines TRBV2 with TRBJ2-1, with D unresolved. The CDR3 loop spans 12 amino acids. V was cut by 6 bases and J by 1 base, with 4 bases left in between. CDR1 is SNHLY, CDR2 FYNNEI, per germline. The whole variable domain, remainder taken from reference TRBV2 and TRBJ2-1, is EPEVTQTPSHQVTQMGQEVILRCVPISNHLYFYWYRQILGQKVEFLVSFYNNEISEKSEIFDDQFSVERPDGSNFTLKIRSTKLEDSAMYFCASRGSYNEQFFGPGTRLTVL.